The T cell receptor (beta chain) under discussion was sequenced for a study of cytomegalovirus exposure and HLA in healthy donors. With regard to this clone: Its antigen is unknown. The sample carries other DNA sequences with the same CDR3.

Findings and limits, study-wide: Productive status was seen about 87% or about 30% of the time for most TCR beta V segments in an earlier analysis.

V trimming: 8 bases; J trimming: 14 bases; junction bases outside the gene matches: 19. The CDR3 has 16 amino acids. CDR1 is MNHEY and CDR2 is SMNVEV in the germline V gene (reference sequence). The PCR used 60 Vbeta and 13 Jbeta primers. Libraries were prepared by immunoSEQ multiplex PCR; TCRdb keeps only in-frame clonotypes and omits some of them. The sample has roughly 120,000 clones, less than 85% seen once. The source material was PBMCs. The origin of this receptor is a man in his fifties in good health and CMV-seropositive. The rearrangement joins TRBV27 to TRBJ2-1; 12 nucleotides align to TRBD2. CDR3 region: CASRLPPGLAGVVEFF. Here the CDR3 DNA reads TGTGCCAGCCGACTCCCCCCGGGACTAGCGGGCGTCGTGGAGTTCTTC.